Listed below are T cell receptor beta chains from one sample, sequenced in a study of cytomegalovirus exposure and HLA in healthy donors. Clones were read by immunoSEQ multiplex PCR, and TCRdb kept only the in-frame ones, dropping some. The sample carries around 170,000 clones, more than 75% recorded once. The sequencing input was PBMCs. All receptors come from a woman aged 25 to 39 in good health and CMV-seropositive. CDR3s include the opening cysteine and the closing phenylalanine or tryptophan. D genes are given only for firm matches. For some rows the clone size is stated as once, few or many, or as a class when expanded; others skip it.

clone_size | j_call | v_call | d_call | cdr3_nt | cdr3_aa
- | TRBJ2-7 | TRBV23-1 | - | TGCGCCAGCAGTCCCTATGGGCCCTGCTCCTACGAGCAGTACTTC | CASSPYGPCSYEQYF
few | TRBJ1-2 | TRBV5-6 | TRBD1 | TGTGCCAGCAGACAAACCGGGACAGGGGTTGGCTACACCTTC | CASRQTGTGVGYTF
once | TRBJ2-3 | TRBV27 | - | TGTGCCAGCAGTTTACAACAGCCTAGCACAGATACGCAGTATTTT | CASSLQQPSTDTQYF
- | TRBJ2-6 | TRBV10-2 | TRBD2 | TGCGCCAGCAGTGAAGGGAGCGGGGGGGCCTTCGCTGGGGCCAACGTCCCGACTTTC | CASSEGSGGAFAGANVPTF
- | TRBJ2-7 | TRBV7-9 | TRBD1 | TGTGCCAGCAGCTTTCCCGGACAGGTCGACGAGCAGTACTTC | CASSFPGQVDEQYF
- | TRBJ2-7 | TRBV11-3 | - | TGTGCCAGCAGCTTAGATGGGCAGGATCTCGGCGAGCAGTACTTC | CASSLDGQDLGEQYF
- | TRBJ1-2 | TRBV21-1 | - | TGTGCCAGCAGCAACCTGAGACGGGGGAACTATGGCTACACCTTC | CASSNLRRGNYGYTF
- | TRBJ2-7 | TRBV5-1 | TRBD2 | TGCGCCAGCAGCCCTCTCCCGGGACTAGCACCCGAGCAGTACTTC | CASSPLPGLAPEQYF
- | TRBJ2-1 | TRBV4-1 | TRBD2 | TGCGCCAGCAGCCTCTGGACTAGCGGCAACAATGAGCAGTTCTTC | CASSLWTSGNNEQFF
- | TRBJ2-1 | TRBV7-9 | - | TGTACTCAGCACTATGCTGCGGACAATGAGCAGTTCTTC | CTQHYAADNEQFF
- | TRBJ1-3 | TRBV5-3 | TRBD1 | TGTGCCAGAAGCGTTAGACAGGGGGTAGACACCATATATTTT | CARSVRQGVDTIYF
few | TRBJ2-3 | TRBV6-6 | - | TGTGCCAGCAGTTTAACCCCCGGTCGCACAGATACGCAGTATTTT | CASSLTPGRTDTQYF
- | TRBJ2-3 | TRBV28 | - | TGTGCCAGCAGTTTCGTGGGGGGAAGCACAGATACGCAGTATTTT | CASSFVGGSTDTQYF
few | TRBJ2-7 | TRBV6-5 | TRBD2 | TGTGCCAGCACCCCTAGCGGGGGGGCCGGCTACGAGCAGTACTTC | CASTPSGGAGYEQYF
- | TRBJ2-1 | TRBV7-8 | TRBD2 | TGTGCCAGCAGTTCCACTAGCGGGGGGGGCAATGAGCAGTTCTTC | CASSSTSGGGNEQFF
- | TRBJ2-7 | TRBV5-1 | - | TGCGCCAGCAGTAGCTCCTACGAGCAGTACTTC | CASSSSYEQYF
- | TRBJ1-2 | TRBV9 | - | TGTGCCAGCAGCGTAGATGGCGGAGCTAACTATGGCTACACCTTC | CASSVDGGANYGYTF
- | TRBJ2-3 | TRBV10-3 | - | TGTGCCATCAGTGCAGAAGCGAGCACAGATACGCAGTATTTT | CAISAEASTDTQYF
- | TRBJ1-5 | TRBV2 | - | TGTGCCAGCAGTGAAGCGCTTAGGGGGAATCAGCCCCAGCATTTT | CASSEALRGNQPQHF
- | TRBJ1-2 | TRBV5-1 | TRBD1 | TGCGCCAGCAAACCGGGACAGGGGGCGAAAGGCTACACCTTC | CASKPGQGAKGYTF
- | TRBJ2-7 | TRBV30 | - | TGTGCCTGGAGTGTACAGGGTCCCGAGCAGTACTTC | CAWSVQGPEQYF
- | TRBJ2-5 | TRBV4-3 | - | TGCGCTAGCAGCGGCCCGGGTGAGACCCAGTACTTC | CASSGPGETQYF
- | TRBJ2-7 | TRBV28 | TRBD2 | TGTGCCAGCAGCCCAGCCGGGACTAGCTCCTACGAGCAGTACTTC | CASSPAGTSSYEQYF
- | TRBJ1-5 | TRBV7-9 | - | TGTTCCAGCAGAGGACAGCTCAATCAGCCCCAGCATTTT | CSSRGQLNQPQHF
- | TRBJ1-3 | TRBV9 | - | TGTGCCAGCAGCGTAGAGGGGGGGCTTAGAAACACCATATATTTT | CASSVEGGLRNTIYF
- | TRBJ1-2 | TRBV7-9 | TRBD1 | TGTGCCAGCAGCTCAACAGGGGATGCTATGGGCTACACCTTC | CASSSTGDAMGYTF
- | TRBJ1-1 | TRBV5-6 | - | TGTGCCAGCAGCTTGAGGAGAACTGAAGCTTTCTTT | CASSLRRTEAFF
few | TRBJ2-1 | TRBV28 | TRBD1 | TGTGCCAGCAGCTCCCGACAGGGGGCAGGGAATGAGCAGTTCTTC | CASSSRQGAGNEQFF
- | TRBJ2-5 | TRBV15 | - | TGTGCCACCAGCAGAGATAGCCAGCAAGAGACCCAGTACTTC | CATSRDSQQETQYF
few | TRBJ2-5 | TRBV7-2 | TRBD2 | TGTGCCAGCAGCTCGAGATTAGCGGGGCAGGGAGAGACCCAGTACTTC | CASSSRLAGQGETQYF
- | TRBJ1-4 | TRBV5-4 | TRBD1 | TGTGCCAGCAGCTCACAGGGGCCGAATGAAAAACTGTTTTTT | CASSSQGPNEKLFF
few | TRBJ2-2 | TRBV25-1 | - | TGTGCCAGCAGTGACGAGGCCGCCCTGGGGGAGCTGTTTTTT | CASSDEAALGELFF
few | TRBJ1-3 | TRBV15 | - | TGTGCCACCAGCAAGCGACAGACCTCTGGAAACACCATATATTTT | CATSKRQTSGNTIYF
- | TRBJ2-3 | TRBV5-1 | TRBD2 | TGCGCCAGCAGCTTGGGGCGGGGGGGCCAAACAGATACGCAGTATTTT | CASSLGRGGQTDTQYF
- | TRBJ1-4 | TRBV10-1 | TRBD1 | TGCGCCAGCAGTCCCGGGACAGGTGAAAAACTGTTTTTT | CASSPGTGEKLFF
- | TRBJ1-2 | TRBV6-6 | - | TGTGCCAGCAGTTACTCGCCCAGGGCGGACTATGGCTACACCTTC | CASSYSPRADYGYTF
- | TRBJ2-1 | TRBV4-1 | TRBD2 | TGCGCCAGCAGCCAACCGACTAGCGGGGGAAACAATGAGCAGTTCTTC | CASSQPTSGGNNEQFF
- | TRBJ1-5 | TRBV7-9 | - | TGTGCCAGCAGCTCGGGGGGTCTAGGGAGGCAGCCCCAGCATTTT | CASSSGGLGRQPQHF
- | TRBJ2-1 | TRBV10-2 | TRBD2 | TGCGCCAGCAGTGCCGAGCGGGGGGGCCGTGAGCAGTTCTTC | CASSAERGGREQFF